These 6 T cell receptor beta chains were all obtained from the same sample, sequenced in a study of chemoradiotherapy in HPV16-positive cancers. The method was immunoSEQ multiplex PCR; TCRdb's version includes in-frame clones alone and lacks a portion of them. This sample has thousands of clones, with roughly nine tenths found just once. This specimen was taken from a patient who underwent chemoradiotherapy. The source of these receptors is a human donor with HPV-associated anogenital cancer.

CDR3 residues: CASRRLEETQYF. CDR3 nucleotide sequence: TGTGCCAGCAGACGACTAGAGGAGACCCAGTACTTC. The V and J genes are TRBV5-6 and TRBJ2-5; D is possibly TRBD2 (6 bases). V lost 5 bases and J lost 5, with 10 bases in between. There are 12 residues in the CDR3. Germline V gene lookup returns CDR1 SGHDT and CDR2 YYEEEE.

The chain uses TRBV5-6 and TRBJ2-7; 11 bases are shared with TRBD1. This CDR3 has 15 amino acids. Losses at the gene ends were 0 bases for V and 2 bases for J; bases not matched to a gene: 1. The germline CDR1 and CDR2 sequences are SGHDT and YYEEEE. CDR3 bases: TGTGCCAGCAGCTTGGCGGGACAGGGGGCCTACGAGCAGTACTTC. It specifies CASSLAGQGAYEQYF.

This clone has more than one count but fewer than ten. V is TRBV30 and J is TRBJ2-3, with D perhaps matching TRBD2 (5 bases). Germline CDR1 GTSNPN, CDR2 SVGIG (reference sequence). V was pared by 3 bases and J by 2 bases, with 9 bases between. The CDR3 contains 13 residues. CDR3 sequence: CAWSEGSTDTQYF. The CDR3 region has the DNA TGTGCCTGGAGCGAGGGATCCACAGATACGCAGTATTTT.

The chain links TRBV4-1 to TRBJ1-2; 7 nucleotides line up with TRBD1. CDR3 length: 16 amino acids. Trimming cost V 0 bases and J 0 bases; bases outside gene matches: 4. Germline loops: CDR1 MGHRA, CDR2 YSYEKL. DNA of the CDR3: TGCGCCAGCAGCCAAGATCGCGGGACAGCTAACTATGGCTACACCTTC. As protein: CASSQDRGTANYGYTF.

V and J are TRBV6-5 and TRBJ1-4; D is unclear. V was trimmed by 0 bases and J by 4 bases, leaving 6 bases between them. The CDR3 loop spans 14 amino acids. Germline lookup yields CDR1 MNHEY and CDR2 SVGAGI. The CDR3: CASSYSWGNEKLFF. The DNA of the CDR3 is TGTGCCAGCAGTTACTCTTGGGGTAATGAAAAACTGTTTTTT.

V and J are TRBV6-5 and TRBJ1-1; D call uncertain. The CDR3 length is 15 residues. V was pared by 6 bases and J by 1 base, with 15 bases between. From germline, CDR1 is MNHEY and CDR2 SVGAGI. In nucleotides, the CDR3 is TGTGCCAGCAGAAACCCCACGTGGGAGAACACTGAAGCTTTCTTT. As protein: CASRNPTWENTEAFF.